The 4 T cell receptor beta chains below come from one sample, sequenced in a study of T and B cells in COVID-19 patients. From blood, about 220-500 ng of genomic DNA served as TRB template. TRB rearrangements were amplified by multiplex PCR with BIOMED2 TRB-A/B primers. One entry per CDR3 protein results from TCRdb running MiXCR on the multiplex PCR reads. The table records some 14,000 distinct CDR3 sequences, approximately 30% of them present only once. Source material: blood. Receptors were obtained from a human donor who had recovered from COVID-19.

V gene TRBV12-3 or TRBV12-4 combines with J gene TRBJ1-5; D is unclear. V was clipped by 2 bases and J by 1 base, with 9 bases between them. The CDR3 sequence is 15 residues long. The DNA of the CDR3 is TGTGCCAGCAGTTTATCGACACCGAGCAATCAGCCCCAGCATTTT. Its translation is CASSLSTPSNQPQHF.

This clonotype rates as medium-sized (0.01 to 0.1%). The chain employs TRBV27 and TRBJ2-3, with unresolved D. Germline loops: CDR1 MNHEY, CDR2 SMNVEV (reference sequence). The CDR3 consists of 13 residues. With 3 bases removed from V and 2 bases from J, the gap between germline ends came to 6 bases. CDR3 sequence: CASSLVNTDTQYF. The CDR3 DNA sequence: TGTGCCAGCAGTTTGGTAAACACAGATACGCAGTATTTT.

This clonotype was counted only a few times. The genes are TRBV19 and TRBJ1-1; TRBD1 might be the D (6 bases). V was pared by 1 base and J by 3 bases, with 18 bases between. The CDR3 loop spans 17 amino acids. The germline V gene has CDR1 LNHDA and CDR2 SQIVND (reference sequence). The CDR3 loop is CASSIGGTLRRYTEAFF. CDR3 DNA: TGTGCCAGTAGTATAGGCGGGACACTCAGGCGGTACACTGAAGCTTTCTTT.

The rearrangement uses TRBV20-1 and TRBJ2-7; D uncertain. V lost 6 bases to trimming and J lost 1 base, with 13 bases between them. This CDR3 is built from 13 residues. CDR1 and CDR2 (germline): DFQATT, SNEGSKA (reference sequence). The CDR3 is CSANFQVSYEQYF. Written as DNA, the CDR3 is TGCAGTGCGAATTTTCAGGTTTCCTACGAGCAGTACTTC.